Described below is a single T cell receptor beta chain sequence and its context. This entry belongs to a study of PD-L1 blockade in urothelial cancer. On the study more broadly: Blood analysis occurred 3 weeks (second dose) and 6 weeks after treatment start.

Sequencing was performed with immunoSEQ multiplex PCR; in TCRdb, only in-frame clones are kept and a portion is missing. Among approximately 100,000 clones, about 85% were seen once, and the ten largest hold 2.4%. Patients had locally advanced or metastatic urothelial carcinoma. The V end lost 4 bases, the J end lost 2 bases, and 14 bases lay between the germline ends. Looked up from germline, CDR1 is KGHSH and CDR2 is LQKENI. The CDR3 covers 15 residues. The V and J genes are TRBV18 and TRBJ2-5, with D perhaps matching TRBD2 (5 bases). This TCR derives from a man aged 45-65 years with urothelial cancer. Specimen: PBMCs, collected around atezolizumab (anti-PD-L1) treatment. DNA for the CDR3: TGTGCCAGCTCACGGGCTAGCTCCGGACAAGAGACCCAGTACTTC. Its translation: CASSRASSGQETQYF.